This T cell receptor (beta chain) is drawn from a study of blood T cell repertoires in COVID-19. Study-level information: From the United States, Italy and Spain came samples of acute and convalescent COVID-19. T cells, B-cell-depleted T cells, or PBMCs provided the cDNA or gDNA that served as material.

The V end lost 7 bases, the J end lost 13 bases, and 26 bases lay between the germline ends. CDR3 size: 16 residues. From germline, CDR1 is LGHNT and CDR2 FRNRAP. In the authors' methods: Nucleated cell counts were estimated from reference gene primer amplification. Some clones are missing from TCRdb's copy, which holds only in-frame ones; the method was immunoSEQ multiplex PCR. That table supplies the V and J calls and clone size; D and trimming were determined from the DNA. This table has around 250,000 clones, over 70% appearing once. Sequenced material: peripheral blood. The chain is built from TRBV12-5 and TRBJ1-6; possible D gene TRBD1, 6 bases. The source is a human donor in a cohort sampled during active COVID-19. The CDR3: CASADSFTGHYSPLHF. CDR3 bases: TGTGCTAGTGCCGACTCTTTTACGGGACATTACTCTCCCCTCCACTTT.